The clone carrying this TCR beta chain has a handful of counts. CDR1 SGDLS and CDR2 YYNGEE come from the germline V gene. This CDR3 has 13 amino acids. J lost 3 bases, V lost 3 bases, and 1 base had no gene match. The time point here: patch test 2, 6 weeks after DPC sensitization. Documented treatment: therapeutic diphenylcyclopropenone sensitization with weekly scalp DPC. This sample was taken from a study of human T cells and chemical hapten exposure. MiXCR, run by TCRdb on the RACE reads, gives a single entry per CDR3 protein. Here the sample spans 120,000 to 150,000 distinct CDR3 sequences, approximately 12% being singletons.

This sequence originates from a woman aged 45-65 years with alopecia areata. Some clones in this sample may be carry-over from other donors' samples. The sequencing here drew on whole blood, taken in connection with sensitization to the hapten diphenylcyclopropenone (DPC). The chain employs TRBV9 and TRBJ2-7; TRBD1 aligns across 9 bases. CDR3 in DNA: TGTGCCAGCAGCGGGACAGGGGACTACGAGCAGTACTTC. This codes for CASSGTGDYEQYF.